The rows below give T cell receptor beta chains drawn from one sample of a study of T cell clones after liver transplantation. This table comes from immunoSEQ multiplex PCR, and its TCRdb copy is limited to in-frame clones, with some not included. The repertoire holds fewer than 45,000 clones, with just over 85% as singletons. The sequencing here drew on CD4+ T cells from blood, taken 24 months after liver transplant. Receptors originate from a human patient who received a liver transplant. Some T cells may originate from the graft donor. Each CDR3 is given with its conserved first and last residue. Each record gives: V gene, J gene, clone size, D gene, CDR3 protein, CDR3 DNA. A D gene is named only where the DNA matches it firmly. Size is stated for part of the rows, as once, few or many counts, or as a class when the clone is expanded.

TRBV4-1,TRBJ2-1,-,-,CASSPGSASSYNEQFF,TGCGCCAGCAGCCCTGGGTCGGCGAGCTCCTACAATGAGCAGTTCTTC
TRBV27,TRBJ1-1,-,-,CASSPGRGETEAFF,TGTGCCAGCAGTCCAGGGAGGGGAGAGACTGAAGCTTTCTTT
TRBV29-1,TRBJ2-1,-,TRBD1,CSVARDRGNEQFF,TGCAGCGTTGCCCGGGACAGGGGCAATGAGCAGTTCTTC
TRBV6-5,TRBJ2-7,-,-,CASSSGSEQYF,TGTGCCAGCAGTTCAGGGAGCGAGCAGTACTTC
TRBV4-1,TRBJ1-3,-,-,CASSQESEGAGNTIYF,TGCGCCAGCAGCCAAGAATCTGAGGGAGCTGGAAACACCATATATTTT
TRBV7-9,TRBJ2-2,few,-,CASTASTGGELFF,TGTGCCAGCACCGCTTCTACGGGCGGGGAGCTGTTTTTT
TRBV15,TRBJ2-7,-,-,CATSRPDPVEQYF,TGTGCCACCAGCAGACCGGACCCCGTGGAGCAGTACTTC
TRBV6-5,TRBJ1-2,few,-,CASSYSTDLRTYGYTF,TGTGCCAGCAGTTACTCGACAGACCTTCGGACCTATGGCTACACCTTC
TRBV27,TRBJ2-1,-,-,CASSSQTRIYNEQFF,TGTGCCAGCAGTTCCCAGACTAGGATCTACAATGAGCAGTTCTTC
TRBV28,TRBJ2-2,-,-,CASSLTRDIGRVGELFF,TGTGCCAGCAGTTTAACCCGGGACATCGGAAGGGTCGGGGAGCTGTTTTTT
TRBV15,TRBJ2-7,-,-,CATSRDLAYEQYF,TGTGCCACCAGCAGAGATTTGGCTTACGAGCAGTACTTC
TRBV29-1,TRBJ1-3,-,-,CSVPVGNTIYF,TGCAGCGTTCCCGTAGGAAACACCATATATTTT
TRBV7-2,TRBJ1-2,medium-sized,TRBD1,CASSADRASGYTF,TGTGCCAGCAGCGCGGACAGGGCGTCTGGCTACACCTTC
TRBV14,TRBJ2-3,-,-,CASSQVWGSSTDTQYF,TGTGCCAGCAGCCAAGTCTGGGGCTCCTCCACAGATACGCAGTATTTT
TRBV12-5,TRBJ1-1,few,-,CASGRDGDTEAFF,TGTGCTAGTGGTCGGGACGGCGACACTGAAGCTTTCTTT
TRBV10-3,TRBJ1-5,-,-,CAISGVGGNQPQHF,TGTGCCATCAGTGGGGTCGGCGGGAATCAGCCCCAGCATTTT
TRBV19,TRBJ2-3,-,TRBD2,CASSIRTAGGDTQYF,TGTGCCAGTAGTATAAGAACGGCGGGAGGGGATACGCAGTATTTT
TRBV19,TRBJ1-2,-,TRBD1,CATTGEGYTF,TGTGCCACCACAGGGGAGGGCTACACCTTC